A single sample gave rise to the 28 T cell receptor beta chains below, sequenced in a study of radiotherapy plus CTLA-4 blockade in lung cancer. TCRdb keeps only in-frame clones here, not all; method: immunoSEQ multiplex PCR. This sample yields about 60,000 clones, of which roughly 76% are seen a single time; about 3.1% belongs to the top ten. This sample comprised peripheral blood, obtained from a patient treated with radiotherapy plus ipilimumab. The receptors come from a human donor with non-small cell lung cancer who had a complete response to radiotherapy plus ipilimumab.

CDR3 bases: TGTGCCAGCAGTTATTCGGACAGAACGAACACCGGGGAGCTGTTTTTT. It is translated as CASSYSDRTNTGELFF. The chain employs TRBV6-9 and TRBJ2-2, with D possibly being TRBD1 (6 bases). CDR3 length equals 16 residues. Per germline, CDR1 MNHGY and CDR2 SVAAGI. Trimming removed 0 bases from V and 0 bases from J, with 8 bases in between.

About this clone itself: Compared with germline, one end of the junction differs, possibly owing to a read error. The rearrangement links TRBV30 to TRBJ1-3, with D possibly TRBD1 on 6 matching bases. Germline CDR1 and CDR2: GTSNPN and SVGIG (reference sequence). The CDR3 runs to 14 residues. CDR3 coding DNA: TGTGCCTGGAGGCTACAGGGCTCTGGAAGCACCATATATTTT. Its protein product is CAWRLQGSGSTIYF.

The rearrangement links TRBV9 to TRBJ2-1, with TRBD1 matching over 7 bases. The ends lost 3 bases at V and 0 bases at J; junction bases unmatched: 9. Germline CDR1 is SGDLS and CDR2 is YYNGEE. This CDR3 contains 17 residues. Here the CDR3 DNA reads TGTGCCAGCAGCGCCTACGGACAGGTGATCTCCTACAATGAGCAGTTCTTC. Protein sequence: CASSAYGQVISYNEQFF.

The gene calls are TRBV7-8 and TRBJ1-5; D unclear. Per germline, CDR1 SGHVS and CDR2 FQNEAQ. With 0 bases removed from V and 0 bases from J, the gap between germline ends came to 6 bases. The CDR3 covers 15 residues. CDR3 amino acids: CASSLAPYSNQPQHF. The CDR3 DNA reads TGTGCCAGCAGCTTAGCCCCCTATAGCAATCAGCCCCAGCATTTT.

This rearrangement joins TRBV4-2 to TRBJ2-5, with 9 positions matching TRBD2. Germline V gene sequence: CDR1 LGHNA, CDR2 YNFKEQ. The CDR3 contains 16 residues. V lost 3 bases, J lost 0 bases, and 5 bases stayed unmatched. CDR3 loop: CASSQGTSRNQETQYF. As DNA, the CDR3 is TGTGCCAGCAGCCAGGGGACTAGCAGAAACCAAGAGACCCAGTACTTC.

The V call is TRBV29-1, the J call TRBJ1-2; 7 bases align to TRBD1. Germline trimming cut 7 bases from V and 4 bases from J; bases unmatched to any gene: 9. CDR1 and CDR2 from the germline V gene are SQVTM and ANQGSEA. The CDR3 is 13 amino acids. The CDR3: CSAQRQGLYGYTF. Here the CDR3 DNA reads TGCAGCGCCCAACGACAGGGACTCTATGGCTACACCTTC. Filled out from reference TRBV29-1 and TRBJ1-2, the complete variable domain reads SAVISQKPSRDICQRGTSLTIQCQVDSQVTMMFWYRQQPGQSLTLIATANQGSEATYESGFVIDKFPISRPNLTFSTLTVSNMSPEDSSIYLCSAQRQGLYGYTFGSGTRLTVV.

This clone was seen a handful of times. The chain couples TRBV2 to TRBJ2-7; 10 bases match TRBD1. In germline, CDR1 is SNHLY, CDR2 FYNNEI. The CDR3 loop spans 14 amino acids. The V and J ends lost 9 bases and 2 bases, in that order; junction bases with no gene match: 7. DNA of the CDR3: TGTGCCAGTAGGGGACAGGGGCGAGCCTACGAGCAGTACTTC. Translating it yields CASRGQGRAYEQYF.

The chain recombines TRBV6-9 with TRBJ1-5; tentative D call: TRBD1 (6 bases). Per germline, CDR1 MNHGY and CDR2 SVAAGI. The CDR3 totals 16 residues. Trimming took 5 bases from V and 3 from J, leaving 17 bases between them. CDR3: CASSEALHRDNQPQHF. CDR3 DNA: TGTGCCAGCAGTGAAGCGCTGCACAGGGACAATCAGCCCCAGCATTTT.

The chain couples TRBV18 to TRBJ2-7, with 9 nucleotides matching TRBD1. The length of the CDR3 is 15 residues. Germline assignment: CDR1 KGHSH and CDR2 LQKENI. J was trimmed by 1 base and V by 0 bases; bases with no gene match: 1. The DNA for the CDR3 is TGTGCCAGCTCACCACCGGGACAGGGTTCCTACGAGCAGTACTTC. Its translation is CASSPPGQGSYEQYF.

The chain combines TRBV5-6 with TRBJ2-3; tentative D call: TRBD2 (5 bases). Trimming left V 5 bases short and J 1 base short, with 14 bases between. CDR3 length: 15 residues. The germline CDR1 and CDR2 sequences are SGHDT and YYEEEE. The CDR3 nucleotides read TGTGCCAGCAGTTCCGGACTGAGGGGCACAGATACGCAGTATTTT. Its protein product is CASSSGLRGTDTQYF.

The chain combines TRBV18 with TRBJ1-3; D may be TRBD1 (6 bases). The CDR3 runs 15 residues. Trimming pared 6 bases from V and 0 bases from J, leaving 12 bases between. CDR1 KGHSH and CDR2 LQKENI come from the germline V gene. CDR3 residues: CASSPQGISGNTIYF. CDR3 nucleotides: TGTGCCAGCTCTCCTCAGGGGATCTCTGGAAACACCATATATTTT.

The chain couples TRBV5-4 to TRBJ2-7, with 14 bases identical to TRBD2. V was pared by 4 bases and J by 2 bases, with 17 bases of the junction left unmatched. Germline lookup yields CDR1 SGHNT and CDR2 YYREEE (reference sequence). There are 20 residues in the CDR3. The CDR3 DNA is TGTGCCAGCAGCACGGGACTAGCGGGGGCATCCTCCAAAGAAACCTACGAGCAGTACTTC. It yields the protein CASSTGLAGASSKETYEQYF.

The table lists this clone with a few counts. This chain connects TRBV7-9 to TRBJ2-1; D gene ambiguous. The CDR3 runs to 11 residues. Germline loops: CDR1 SEHNR, CDR2 FQNEAQ (reference sequence). The ends were cut back, 1 base at V and 14 bases at J, with 9 bases in the middle. CDR3: CASSLEAEEFF. Here the CDR3 DNA reads TGTGCCAGCAGCTTAGAGGCCGAGGAGTTCTTC.

The DNA of the CDR3 is TGTGCCAGTAGTTACCTAGGAGCGGGAGACAGTGAGCAGTTCTTC. It is translated as CASSYLGAGDSEQFF. The chain joins TRBV19 to TRBJ2-1; 8 bases are shared with TRBD2. Germline lookup yields CDR1 LNHDA and CDR2 SQIVND (reference sequence). Unmatched junction bases numbered 12, after V lost 5 bases and J lost 9 bases. The CDR3 is made up of 15 amino acids.

This clone came up a few times. The rearrangement uses TRBV7-2 and TRBJ2-1; 7 positions match TRBD1. With V trimmed by 7 bases and J by 9 bases, 6 bases remained unmatched. The length of the CDR3 is 12 residues. Germline V CDR1 and CDR2: SGHTA, FQGNSA. CDR3 in DNA: TGTGCCAGCAACCGTAGGGGGCGTGAGCAGTTCTTC. It codes for CASNRRGREQFF.

The chain couples TRBV7-2 to TRBJ2-2; 7 nucleotides match TRBD2. V dropped 5 bases and J dropped 6; count of bases not matched to a gene: 6. Per the germline V gene, CDR1 is SGHTA and CDR2 is FQGNSA. The CDR3 is 14 residues long. CDR3 nucleotides: TGTGCCAGCAGCACTAGCGCGGGACCCGGGGAGCTGTTTTTT. Protein: CASSTSAGPGELFF.

V is TRBV18 and J is TRBJ2-5, with TRBD2 identical over 7 bases. The CDR3 totals 13 residues. Germline assignment: CDR1 KGHSH and CDR2 LQKENI. The V segment lost 6 bases and the J segment 1 base; nucleotides outside the gene matches: 2. The CDR3 DNA is TGTGCCAGCTCCGAGCGGGGCCAAGAGACCCAGTACTTC. This codes for CASSERGQETQYF. Using reference TRBV18 and TRBJ2-5 for the parts outside the CDR3, the full variable domain is NAGVMQNPRHLVRRRGQEARLRCSPMKGHSHVYWYRQLPEEGLKFMVYLQKENIIDESGMPKERFSAEFPKEGPSILRIQQVVRGDSAAYFCASSERGQETQYFGPGTRLLVL.

This clone turned up a few times. V gene TRBV29-1 combines with J gene TRBJ1-1; no reliable D call. CDR1 is SQVTM, CDR2 ANQGSEA, per germline. Trimming took off 6 bases at V and 2 bases at J, with 10 bases between the two ends. This CDR3 region has 12 residues. Here the CDR3 DNA reads TGCAGCGTCCGGCGGGTTAACACTGAAGCTTTCTTT. Translated: CSVRRVNTEAFF.

The J gene is TRBJ2-2, the V gene TRBV9, with TRBD1 as a possible D gene (6 bases). Trimming stripped 0 bases from V and 7 bases from J, with 10 bases between. Germline V gene sequence: CDR1 SGDLS, CDR2 YYNGEE. CDR3 length: 14 residues. Here the CDR3 DNA reads TGTGCCAGCAGCGTAGCAGGGGATCACGGGGAGCTGTTTTTT. Protein: CASSVAGDHGELFF.

The rearrangement links TRBV29-1 to TRBJ1-1; a possible D gene is TRBD1 (5 bases). Germline-derived CDR1 and CDR2 are SQVTM and ANQGSEA. Trimming shortened V by 3 bases and J by 4 bases, and 24 bases separated the two germline ends. This CDR3 has 17 amino acids. CDR3 in DNA: TGCAGCGTTGATCGTTCTGTCTCAGGGTTCTCGGGCACTGAAGCTTTCTTT. It specifies CSVDRSVSGFSGTEAFF. The full variable domain, with the rest looked up from reference TRBV29-1 and TRBJ1-1, is SAVISQKPSRDICQRGTSLTIQCQVDSQVTMMFWYRQQPGQSLTLIATANQGSEATYESGFVIDKFPISRPNLTFSTLTVSNMSPEDSSIYLCSVDRSVSGFSGTEAFFGQGTRLTVV.

The V call is TRBV7-9, the J call TRBJ2-7; D may be TRBD2 (6 bases). CDR3 size: 13 residues. V gave up 7 bases and J gave up 2 bases, with 12 bases separating them. The germline V gene has CDR1 SEHNR and CDR2 FQNEAQ (reference sequence). CDR3 sequence (DNA): TGTGCCAGCACCCGTAGCGGACCCTACGAGCAGTACTTC. Encoded protein: CASTRSGPYEQYF. The entire variable domain, with the rest obtained from reference TRBV7-9 and TRBJ2-7, is as follows: DTGVSQNPRHKITKRGQNVTFRCDPISEHNRLYWYRQTLGQGPEFLTYFQNEAQLEKSRLLSDRFSAERPKGSFSTLEIQRTEQGDSAMYLCASTRSGPYEQYFGPGTRLTVT.

This chain links TRBV28 with TRBJ1-2; TRBD1 matches at 10 bases. The CDR3 runs 13 residues. Looked up from germline, CDR1 is MDHEN and CDR2 is SYDVKM. The J segment lost 14 bases and the V segment lost 7 bases, leaving 13 bases of the junction unmatched. In DNA, the CDR3 is TGTGCCAGCACGAAAGCAGTTCTGGGACAGGGGACCTTC. Translation: CASTKAVLGQGTF.

The chain links TRBV14 to TRBJ1-4; TRBD1 matches at 10 bases. This CDR3 spans 15 amino acids. Germline values: CDR1 SGHDN, CDR2 FVKESK. The J segment lost 8 bases and the V segment lost 4 bases, leaving 7 bases of the junction unmatched. The chain's CDR3 is CASSRWDRGGEKLFF. The CDR3 DNA reads TGTGCCAGCAGCCGTTGGGACAGGGGCGGCGAAAAACTGTTTTTT.

The chain employs TRBV6-6 and TRBJ1-2; D is perhaps TRBD1 (6 bases). The V end lost 4 bases, the J end lost 6 bases, and 12 bases lay between the germline ends. CDR1 is MNHNY, CDR2 SVGAGI, per germline (reference sequence). The CDR3 has 13 residues. The CDR3 DNA follows: TGTGCCAGCAGTTTTTTGGGGGCGAATGGCTACACCTTC. Translation gives CASSFLGANGYTF.

The chain is built from TRBV7-2 and TRBJ1-4; 10 bases agree with TRBD1. Germline CDR1 SGHTA, CDR2 FQGNSA. The CDR3 totals 16 residues. J gave up 2 bases and V 3 bases, and 3 bases lay outside the gene matches. This CDR3 is CASSFGDRGTNEKLFF. The CDR3 bases are TGTGCCAGCAGCTTTGGGGACAGGGGTACTAATGAAAAACTGTTTTTT.

The chain combines TRBV4-1 with TRBJ1-2; no clear D. Germline V gene lookup returns CDR1 MGHRA and CDR2 YSYEKL. The length of the CDR3 is 16 residues. V gave up 3 bases and J gave up 2 bases, with 16 bases separating them. CDR3 sequence: CASSQIPGSTNYGYTF. CDR3 bases: TGCGCCAGCAGCCAGATCCCCGGGTCGACCAACTATGGCTACACCTTC.

This chain links TRBV28 with TRBJ1-5; no reliable D call. V lost 6 bases to trimming and J lost 0 bases, with 9 bases between them. CDR3 length: 14 amino acids. CDR1 is MDHEN and CDR2 is SYDVKM in the germline V gene. The CDR3 loop is CASSPPDSNQPQHF. The CDR3 nucleotides are TGTGCCAGCAGCCCCCCAGATAGCAATCAGCCCCAGCATTTT.

This clone has only one observation. The same CDR3 also results from other DNA sequences found in this sample. The genes are TRBV5-1 and TRBJ1-2; D is perhaps TRBD1 (6 bases). Trimming took 3 bases from V and 6 from J, leaving 18 bases between them. Germline loops: CDR1 SGHRS, CDR2 YFSETQ. This CDR3 has 15 residues. As DNA, the CDR3 is TGCGCCAGCAGCTCCGGCTTAACGGGGGGCGATGGCTACACCTTC. Amino acids: CASSSGLTGGDGYTF.